The next 13 T cell receptor beta chains were all read from a single sample in a study of blood T cell dynamics during melanoma immunotherapy. As for time point: pre-treatment baseline. Sequenced by immunoSEQ multiplex PCR; TCRdb stores in-frame clones only, minus some. Counted here are some 13,000 clones, about 86% occurring once; the ten biggest clones make up approximately 4.7%. Source: blood, taken from a patient treated with checkpoint blockade. The source of these receptors is a human donor with melanoma.

This chain connects TRBV7-9 to TRBJ2-1; TRBD2 agrees at 15 bases. CDR1 is SEHNR, CDR2 FQNEAQ, per germline (reference sequence). Unmatched junction bases numbered 5, after V lost 5 bases and J lost 3 bases. The CDR3 is 17 amino acids. In DNA, the CDR3 is TGTGCCAGCAGCCCGGGACTAGCGGGGGGACTCTACAATGAGCAGTTCTTC. Translating it yields CASSPGLAGGLYNEQFF.

This clone has a single count. The rearrangement links TRBV7-2 to TRBJ2-3; no reliable D call. CDR3 size: 13 residues. Germline CDR1 and CDR2: SGHTA and FQGNSA. The V and J ends lost 4 bases and 4 bases respectively, with 9 bases between them. CDR3 in DNA: TGTGCCAGCAGCTCTCGTAGGGCAGATACGCAGTATTTT. Encoded protein: CASSSRRADTQYF. The full variable domain, rest sourced from reference TRBV7-2 and TRBJ2-3, is GAGVSQSPSNKVTEKGKDVELRCDPISGHTALYWYRQSLGQGLEFLIYFQGNSAPDKSGLPSDRFSAERTGGSVSTLTIQRTQQEDSAVYLCASSSRRADTQYFGPGTRLTVL.

This chain connects TRBV18 to TRBJ1-5; TRBD1 agrees at 8 bases. Unmatched junction bases numbered 3, after V lost 5 bases and J lost 9 bases. Germline V gene data show CDR1 as KGHSH and CDR2 as LQKENI. The CDR3 length is 12 residues. The CDR3 is CASSTQGGPQHF. The CDR3 coding sequence is TGTGCCAGCTCAACACAGGGGGGGCCCCAGCATTTT.

The chain combines TRBV5-1 with TRBJ1-5; a weak D match, TRBD1 (5 bases). The CDR3 is 15 residues long. Trimming shortened V by 3 bases and J by 4 bases, and 14 bases separated the two germline ends. CDR1 is SGHRS, CDR2 YFSETQ, per germline. The CDR3 loop reads CASSSAGAPNQPQHF. In DNA, the CDR3 is TGCGCCAGCAGCTCGGCCGGGGCGCCGAATCAGCCCCAGCATTTT. The entire variable domain, with the rest obtained from reference TRBV5-1 and TRBJ1-5, is as follows: KAGVTQTPRYLIKTRGQQVTLSCSPISGHRSVSWYQQTPGQGLQFLFEYFSETQRNKGNFPGRFSGRQFSNSRSEMNVSTLELGDSALYLCASSSAGAPNQPQHFGDGTRLSIL.

The V and J genes are TRBV11-1 and TRBJ2-3; D might be TRBD2 (5 bases). The CDR3 contains 15 residues. Deletions cut 5 bases from V and 4 bases from J, with 16 bases between. Germline assignment: CDR1 SGHAT and CDR2 FQDESV (reference sequence). The CDR3 DNA is TGTGCCAGCAGCCGCCTTCTAGGAGGCGCAGATACGCAGTATTTT. Residues: CASSRLLGGADTQYF.

The V call is TRBV15, the J call TRBJ2-7, with D unclear. V lost 0 bases to trimming and J lost 6 bases, with 9 bases between them. Germline CDR1 reads LNHNV; CDR2 reads YYDKDF (reference sequence). There are 13 residues in the CDR3. CDR3 residues: CATSRDRQAEQYF. CDR3 coding DNA: TGTGCCACCAGCAGAGATCGCCAGGCCGAGCAGTACTTC.

The chain joins TRBV2 to TRBJ2-7, with D perhaps being TRBD1 or TRBD2 (6 bases each). Germline V gene data show CDR1 as SNHLY and CDR2 as FYNNEI. The V end was cut by 2 bases, the J end by 5 bases, with 13 bases between. This CDR3 region has 14 residues. For the CDR3, the DNA is TGTGCCAGCAGTGAAATGAGGGGGGTCAACGAGCAGTACTTC. The encoded protein is CASSEMRGVNEQYF.

The V call is TRBV5-1, the J call TRBJ2-2; possible D gene TRBD1, 6 bases. This CDR3 is 15 amino acids long. CDR1 and CDR2 (germline): SGHRS, YFSETQ. V dropped 7 bases and J dropped 4 bases, with 17 bases sitting between them. CDR3 DNA sequence: TGCGCCAGCTTAAGTGTAGGGGGTGCCACCGGGGAGCTGTTTTTT. The encoded protein is CASLSVGGATGELFF.

This chain uses TRBV2 with TRBJ2-2, with D possibly TRBD2 on 5 matching bases. The CDR3 length is 13 residues. The germline V gene has CDR1 SNHLY and CDR2 FYNNEI. The ends were cut back, 6 bases at V and 2 bases at J, with 7 bases in the middle. Here the CDR3 reads CASRRENTGELFF. Written as DNA, the CDR3 is TGTGCCAGCAGACGGGAAAACACCGGGGAGCTGTTTTTT. The full variable domain, in which reference TRBV2 and TRBJ2-2 provide the parts outside the CDR3, is EPEVTQTPSHQVTQMGQEVILRCVPISNHLYFYWYRQILGQKVEFLVSFYNNEISEKSEIFDDQFSVERPDGSNFTLKIRSTKLEDSAMYFCASRRENTGELFFGEGSRLTVL.

The chain is built from TRBV5-1 and TRBJ2-5; D gene uncertain. This CDR3 has 14 amino acids. The V and J ends lost 0 bases and 2 bases respectively, with 8 bases between them. CDR1 and CDR2 (germline): SGHRS, YFSETQ. As DNA, the CDR3 is TGCGCCAGCAGCTTGGCCAGCGTACAAGAGACCCAGTACTTC. Translation gives CASSLASVQETQYF.

The genes are TRBV19 and TRBJ2-4; the D is unclear. CDR3 length equals 12 residues. Between the trimmed V and J ends, which lost 3 bases and 9 bases, there was a span of 9 bases. Germline CDR1 is LNHDA and CDR2 is SQIVND (reference sequence). CDR3 sequence reads: CASSIDVGIQYF. DNA for the CDR3: TGTGCCAGTAGTATCGACGTGGGCATTCAGTACTTC.

This clone was recorded only once. This chain connects TRBV27 to TRBJ2-5; TRBD1 agrees at 9 bases. Germline V lookup: CDR1 MNHEY, CDR2 SMNVEV (reference sequence). The CDR3 consists of 13 residues. V trimming: 6 bases; J trimming: 4 bases; junction bases outside the gene matches: 3. The CDR3 bases are TGTGCCAGCAGACTGGACAGGGGAGAGACCCAGTACTTC. Its translation is CASRLDRGETQYF.

The rearrangement links TRBV10-3 to TRBJ2-7, with D unclear. Trimming took 1 base from V and 2 from J, leaving 3 bases between them. This CDR3 region has 12 residues. The germline V gene encodes CDR1 ENHRY and CDR2 SYGVKD. CDR3 protein: CAISELAYEQYF. Here the CDR3 DNA reads TGTGCCATCAGTGAGTTGGCCTACGAGCAGTACTTC.